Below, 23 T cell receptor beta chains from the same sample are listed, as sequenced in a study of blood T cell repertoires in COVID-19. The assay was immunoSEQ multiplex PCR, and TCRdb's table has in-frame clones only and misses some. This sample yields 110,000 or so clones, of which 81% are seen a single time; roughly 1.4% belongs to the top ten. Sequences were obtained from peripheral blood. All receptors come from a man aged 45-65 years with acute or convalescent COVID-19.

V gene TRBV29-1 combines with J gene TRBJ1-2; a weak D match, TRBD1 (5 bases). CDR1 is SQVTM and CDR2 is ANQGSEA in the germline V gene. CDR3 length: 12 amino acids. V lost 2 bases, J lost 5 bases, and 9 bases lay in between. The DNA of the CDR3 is TGCAGCGTTGAACCAGGGCCTTATGGCTACACCTTC. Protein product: CSVEPGPYGYTF.

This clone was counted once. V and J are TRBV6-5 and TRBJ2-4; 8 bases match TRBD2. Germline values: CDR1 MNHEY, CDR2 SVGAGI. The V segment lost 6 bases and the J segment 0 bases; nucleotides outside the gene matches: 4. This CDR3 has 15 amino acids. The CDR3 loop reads CASRPREGAKNIQYF. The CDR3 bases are TGTGCCAGCAGGCCCCGGGAGGGAGCCAAAAACATTCAGTACTTC.

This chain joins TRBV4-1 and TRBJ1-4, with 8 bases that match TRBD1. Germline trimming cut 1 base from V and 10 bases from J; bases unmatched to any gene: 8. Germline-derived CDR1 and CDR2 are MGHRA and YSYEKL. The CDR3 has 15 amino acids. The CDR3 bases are TGCGCCAGCAGCCAAGCGGCACAGGGGGATGGAAAACTGTTTTTT. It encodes CASSQAAQGDGKLFF.

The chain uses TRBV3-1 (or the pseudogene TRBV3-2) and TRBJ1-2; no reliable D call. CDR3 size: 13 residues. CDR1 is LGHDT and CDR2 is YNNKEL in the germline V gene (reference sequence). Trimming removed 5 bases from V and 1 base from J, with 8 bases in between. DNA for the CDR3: TGTGCCAGCAGCTCCAGGAATAACTATGGCTACACCTTC. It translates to CASSSRNNYGYTF.

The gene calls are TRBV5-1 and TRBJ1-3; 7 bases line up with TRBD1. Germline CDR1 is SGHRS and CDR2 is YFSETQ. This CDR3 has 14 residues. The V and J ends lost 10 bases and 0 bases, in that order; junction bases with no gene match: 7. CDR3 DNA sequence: TGCGCCTCCAGTGCAGGGGGCTCTGGAAACACCATATATTTT. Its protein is CASSAGGSGNTIYF.

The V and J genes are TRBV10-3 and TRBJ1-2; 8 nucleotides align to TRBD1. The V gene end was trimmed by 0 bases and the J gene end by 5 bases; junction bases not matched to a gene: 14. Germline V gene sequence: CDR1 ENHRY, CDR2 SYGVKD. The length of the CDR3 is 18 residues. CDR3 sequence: CAISESKIDAGQDYGYTF. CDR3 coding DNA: TGTGCCATCAGTGAGTCAAAGATTGATGCGGGACAGGATTATGGCTACACCTTC.

The CDR3: CAWSSGTGVGQPQHF. CDR3 coding DNA: TGTGCCTGGAGTTCCGGGACAGGGGTCGGTCAGCCCCAGCATTTT. The chain uses TRBV30 and TRBJ1-5; 10 bases are shared with TRBD1. The length of the CDR3 is 15 residues. Looked up from germline, CDR1 is GTSNPN and CDR2 is SVGIG (reference sequence). Unmatched junction bases numbered 7, after V lost 2 bases and J lost 6 bases.

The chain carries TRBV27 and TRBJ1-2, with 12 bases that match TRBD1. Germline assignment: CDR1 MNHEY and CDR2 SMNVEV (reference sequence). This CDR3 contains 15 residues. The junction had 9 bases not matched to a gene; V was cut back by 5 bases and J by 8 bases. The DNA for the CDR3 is TGTGCCAGCAGTCCAGGGGGACAGGGGGCGTTGGGCTACACCTTC. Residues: CASSPGGQGALGYTF.

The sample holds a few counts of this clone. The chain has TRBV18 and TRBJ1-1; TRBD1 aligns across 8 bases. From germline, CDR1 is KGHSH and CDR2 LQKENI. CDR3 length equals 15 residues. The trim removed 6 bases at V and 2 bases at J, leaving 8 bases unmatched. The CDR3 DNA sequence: TGTGCCAGCTCCCTAGAACAGGGGGTAAACACTGAAGCTTTCTTT. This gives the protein CASSLEQGVNTEAFF.

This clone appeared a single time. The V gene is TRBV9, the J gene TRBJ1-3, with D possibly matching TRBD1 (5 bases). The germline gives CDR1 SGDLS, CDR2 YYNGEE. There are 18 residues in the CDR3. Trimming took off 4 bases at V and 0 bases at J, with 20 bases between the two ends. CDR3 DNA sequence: TGTGCCAGCAGCCCCAAATCCGGGACTTTGAGCTCTGGAAACACCATATATTTT. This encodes CASSPKSGTLSSGNTIYF.

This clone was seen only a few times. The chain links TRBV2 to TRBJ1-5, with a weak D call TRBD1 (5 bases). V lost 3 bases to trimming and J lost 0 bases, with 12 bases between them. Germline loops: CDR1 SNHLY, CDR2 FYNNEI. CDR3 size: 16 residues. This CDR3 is CASSDQGWNSNQPQHF. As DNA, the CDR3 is TGTGCCAGCAGTGACCAGGGTTGGAATAGCAATCAGCCCCAGCATTTT.

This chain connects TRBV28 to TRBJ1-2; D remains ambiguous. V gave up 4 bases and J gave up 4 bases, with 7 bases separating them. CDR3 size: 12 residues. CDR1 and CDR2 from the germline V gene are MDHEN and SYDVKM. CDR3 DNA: TGTGCCAGCAGTTGGGCCACCTATGGCTACACCTTC. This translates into CASSWATYGYTF.

The CDR3 region is CASSKAPDSYEQYF. DNA for the CDR3: TGTGCCAGCAGTAAAGCGCCCGACTCCTACGAGCAGTACTTC. This chain uses TRBV25-1 with TRBJ2-7; D gene uncertain. V lost 5 bases, J lost 0 bases, and 11 bases lay in between. The germline V gene encodes CDR1 MGHDK and CDR2 SYGVNS. This CDR3 spans 14 amino acids.

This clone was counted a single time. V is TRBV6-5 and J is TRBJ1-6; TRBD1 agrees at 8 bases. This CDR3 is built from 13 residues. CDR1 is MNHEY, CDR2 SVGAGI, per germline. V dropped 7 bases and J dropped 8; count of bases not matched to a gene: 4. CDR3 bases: TGTGCCAGCAACGACAGGGGCGATTCACCCCTCCACTTT. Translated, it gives CASNDRGDSPLHF.

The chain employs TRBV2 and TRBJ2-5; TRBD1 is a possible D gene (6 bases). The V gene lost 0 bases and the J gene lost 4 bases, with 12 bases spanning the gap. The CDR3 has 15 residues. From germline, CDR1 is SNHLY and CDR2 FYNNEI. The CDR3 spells CASSEAKAGAETQYF. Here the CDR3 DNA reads TGTGCCAGCAGTGAAGCGAAGGCAGGGGCAGAGACCCAGTACTTC.

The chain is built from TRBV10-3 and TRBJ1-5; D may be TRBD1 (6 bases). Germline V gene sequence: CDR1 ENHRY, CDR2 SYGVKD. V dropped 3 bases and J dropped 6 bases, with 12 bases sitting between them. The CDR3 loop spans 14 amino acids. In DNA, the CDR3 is TGTGCCATCAGTGAACAGGGTGGGGGTCAGCCCCAGCATTTT. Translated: CAISEQGGGQPQHF.

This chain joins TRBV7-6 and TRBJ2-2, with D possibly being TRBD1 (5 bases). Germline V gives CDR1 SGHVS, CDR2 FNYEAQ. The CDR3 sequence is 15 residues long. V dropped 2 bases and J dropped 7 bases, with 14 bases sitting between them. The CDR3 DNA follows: TGTGCCAGCAGCTTAAGGGCAGGGTTTAACGGGGAGCTGTTTTTT. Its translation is CASSLRAGFNGELFF.

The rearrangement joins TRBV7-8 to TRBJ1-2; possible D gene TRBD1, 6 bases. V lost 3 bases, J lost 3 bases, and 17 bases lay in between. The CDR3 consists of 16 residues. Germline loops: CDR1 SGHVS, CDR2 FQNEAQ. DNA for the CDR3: TGTGCCAGCAGCTTGACGAACAGGGCCCTCCACTATGGCTACACCTTC. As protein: CASSLTNRALHYGYTF.

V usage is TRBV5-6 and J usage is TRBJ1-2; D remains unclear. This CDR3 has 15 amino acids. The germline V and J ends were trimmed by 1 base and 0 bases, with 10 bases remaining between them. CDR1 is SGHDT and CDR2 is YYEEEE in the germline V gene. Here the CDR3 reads CASSLISGANYGYTF. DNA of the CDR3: TGTGCCAGCAGCTTGATCAGCGGTGCTAACTATGGCTACACCTTC.

CDR3 loop: CASSLPGLATNTGELFF. The DNA of the CDR3 is TGCGCCAGCAGCCTGCCGGGACTAGCGACGAACACCGGGGAGCTGTTTTTT. V gene TRBV5-1 combines with J gene TRBJ2-2, with TRBD2 matching over 10 bases. The ends lost 4 bases at V and 0 bases at J; junction bases unmatched: 6. The CDR3 spans 17 residues. CDR1 and CDR2 (germline): SGHRS, YFSETQ.

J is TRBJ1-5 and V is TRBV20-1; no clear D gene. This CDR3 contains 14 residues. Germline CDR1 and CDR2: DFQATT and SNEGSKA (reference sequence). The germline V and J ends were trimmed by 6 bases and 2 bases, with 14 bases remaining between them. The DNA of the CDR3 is TGCAGTGCCAGTCCTGGGCCGGGCAATCAGCCCCAGCATTTT. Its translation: CSASPGPGNQPQHF.

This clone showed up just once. CDR3 residues: CASSLGGQSTFGYTF. In nucleotides, the CDR3 is TGTGCCAGCAGCTTAGGTGGGCAGTCTACCTTTGGCTACACCTTC. The chain employs TRBV7-2 and TRBJ1-2, with D unclear. The CDR3 sequence is 15 residues long. V was clipped by 1 base and J by 7 bases, with 16 bases between them. Germline CDR1 and CDR2: SGHTA and FQGNSA.

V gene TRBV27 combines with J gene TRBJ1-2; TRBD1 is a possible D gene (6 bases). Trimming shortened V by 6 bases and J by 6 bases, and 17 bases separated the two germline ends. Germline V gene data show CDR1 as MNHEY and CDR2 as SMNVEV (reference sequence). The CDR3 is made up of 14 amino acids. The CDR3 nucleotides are TGTGCCAGCAGCTCCCGGGGGGGGCAGGATGGCTACACCTTC. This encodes CASSSRGGQDGYTF.